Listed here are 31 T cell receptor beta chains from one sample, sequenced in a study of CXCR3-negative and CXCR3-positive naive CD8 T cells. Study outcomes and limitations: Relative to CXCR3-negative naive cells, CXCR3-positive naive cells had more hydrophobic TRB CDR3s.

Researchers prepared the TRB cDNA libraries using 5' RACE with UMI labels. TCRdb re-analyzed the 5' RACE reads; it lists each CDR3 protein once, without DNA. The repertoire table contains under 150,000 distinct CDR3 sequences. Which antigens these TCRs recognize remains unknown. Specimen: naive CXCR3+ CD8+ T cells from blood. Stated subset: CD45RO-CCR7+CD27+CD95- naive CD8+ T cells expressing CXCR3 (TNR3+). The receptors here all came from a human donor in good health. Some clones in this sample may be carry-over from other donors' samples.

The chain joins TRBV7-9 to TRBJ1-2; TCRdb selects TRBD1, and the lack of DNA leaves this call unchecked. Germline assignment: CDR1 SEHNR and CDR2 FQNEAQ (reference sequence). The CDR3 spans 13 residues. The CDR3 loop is CASSPETLYGYTF.

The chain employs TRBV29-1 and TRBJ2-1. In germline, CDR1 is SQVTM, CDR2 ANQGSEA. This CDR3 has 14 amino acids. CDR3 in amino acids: CSVELRDLYNEQFF.

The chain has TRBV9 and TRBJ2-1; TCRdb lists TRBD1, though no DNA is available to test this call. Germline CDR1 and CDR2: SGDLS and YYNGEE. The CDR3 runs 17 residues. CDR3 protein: CASSVHLGTGSADEQFF.

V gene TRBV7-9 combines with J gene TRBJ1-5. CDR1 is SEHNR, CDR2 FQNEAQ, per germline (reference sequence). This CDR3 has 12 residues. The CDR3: CASSLGTSPQHF.

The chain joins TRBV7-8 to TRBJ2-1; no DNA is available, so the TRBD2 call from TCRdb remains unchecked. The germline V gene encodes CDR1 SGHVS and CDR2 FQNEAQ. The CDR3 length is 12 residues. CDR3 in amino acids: CASFSGYNEQYF. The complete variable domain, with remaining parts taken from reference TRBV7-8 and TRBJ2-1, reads GAGVSQSPRYKVAKRGQDVALRCDPISGHVSLFWYQQALGQGPEFLTYFQNEAQLDKSGLPSDRFFAERPEGSVSTLKIQRTQQEDSAVYLCASFSGYNEQYFGPGTRLTVL.

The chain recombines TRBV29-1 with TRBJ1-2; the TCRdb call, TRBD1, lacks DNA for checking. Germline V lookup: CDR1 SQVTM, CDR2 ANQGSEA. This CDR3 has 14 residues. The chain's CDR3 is CSAETGERLEGYTF.

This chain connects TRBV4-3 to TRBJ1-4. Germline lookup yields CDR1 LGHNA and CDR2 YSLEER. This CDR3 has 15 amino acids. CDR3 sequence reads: CASSQDSILNEKLFF.

CDR3 amino acids: CAIQGRGSNQPQHF. The chain combines TRBV28 with TRBJ1-5; the D gene TCRdb calls, TRBD1, cannot be checked with no DNA. The CDR3 extends over 14 amino acids. CDR1 MDHEN and CDR2 SYDVKM come from the germline V gene.

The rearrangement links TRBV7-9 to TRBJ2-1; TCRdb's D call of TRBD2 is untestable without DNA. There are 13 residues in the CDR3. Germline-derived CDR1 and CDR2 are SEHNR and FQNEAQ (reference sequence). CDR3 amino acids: CASSPVGLNEQFF.

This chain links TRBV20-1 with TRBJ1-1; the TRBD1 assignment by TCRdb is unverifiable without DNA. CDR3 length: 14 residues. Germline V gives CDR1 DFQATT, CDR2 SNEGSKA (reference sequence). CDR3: CSARDLGVKSEAFF.

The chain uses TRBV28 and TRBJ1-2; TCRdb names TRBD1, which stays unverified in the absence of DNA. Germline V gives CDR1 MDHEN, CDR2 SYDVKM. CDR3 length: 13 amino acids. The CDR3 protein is CASSLQGLSGYTF.

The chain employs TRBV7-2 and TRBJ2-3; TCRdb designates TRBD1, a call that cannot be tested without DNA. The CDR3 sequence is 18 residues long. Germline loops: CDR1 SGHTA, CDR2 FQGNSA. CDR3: CASSLSPGTFASTDTQYF.

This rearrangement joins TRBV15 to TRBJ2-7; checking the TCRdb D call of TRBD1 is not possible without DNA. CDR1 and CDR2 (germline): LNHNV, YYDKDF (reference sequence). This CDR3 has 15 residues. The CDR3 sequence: CATSRGGTQMDEQYF. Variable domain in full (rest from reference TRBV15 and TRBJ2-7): DAMVIQNPRYQVTQFGKPVTLSCSQTLNHNVMYWYQQKSSQAPKLLFHYYDKDFNNEADTPDNFQSRRPNTSFCFLDIRSPGLGDTAMYLCATSRGGTQMDEQYFGPGTRLTVT.

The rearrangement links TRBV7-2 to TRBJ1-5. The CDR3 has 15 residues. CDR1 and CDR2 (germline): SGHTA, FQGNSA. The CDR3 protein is CASSLVEGSNQPKHF.

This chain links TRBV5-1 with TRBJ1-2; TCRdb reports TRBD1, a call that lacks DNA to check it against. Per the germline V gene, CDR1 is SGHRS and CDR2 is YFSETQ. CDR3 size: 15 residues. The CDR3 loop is CASSTGQGLDYGYTF.

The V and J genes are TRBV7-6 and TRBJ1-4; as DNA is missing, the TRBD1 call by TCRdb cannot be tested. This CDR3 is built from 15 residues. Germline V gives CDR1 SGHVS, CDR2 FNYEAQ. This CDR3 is CASSSGDGNNEKLFF.

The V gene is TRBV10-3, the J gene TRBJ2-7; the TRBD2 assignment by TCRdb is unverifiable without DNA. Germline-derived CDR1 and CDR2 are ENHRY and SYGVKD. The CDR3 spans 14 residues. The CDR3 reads CAISELAGNYEQYF.

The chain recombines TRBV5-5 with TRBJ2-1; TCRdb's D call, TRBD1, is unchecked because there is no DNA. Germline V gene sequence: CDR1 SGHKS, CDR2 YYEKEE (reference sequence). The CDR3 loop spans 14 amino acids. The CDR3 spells CASRLGQGVDEQFF.

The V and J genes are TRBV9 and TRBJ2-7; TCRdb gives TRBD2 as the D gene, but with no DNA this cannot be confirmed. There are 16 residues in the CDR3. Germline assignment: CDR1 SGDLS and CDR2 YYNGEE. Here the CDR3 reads CASSEGGLAGAYEQYF.

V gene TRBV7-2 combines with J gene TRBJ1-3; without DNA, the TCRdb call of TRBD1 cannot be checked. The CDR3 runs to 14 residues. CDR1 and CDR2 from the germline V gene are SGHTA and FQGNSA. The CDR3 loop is CASTLQGWGNTIYF.

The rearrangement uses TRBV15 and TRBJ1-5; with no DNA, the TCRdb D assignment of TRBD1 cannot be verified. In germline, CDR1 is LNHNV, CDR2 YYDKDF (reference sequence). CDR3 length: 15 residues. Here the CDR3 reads CATSTFPDGDQPQHF.

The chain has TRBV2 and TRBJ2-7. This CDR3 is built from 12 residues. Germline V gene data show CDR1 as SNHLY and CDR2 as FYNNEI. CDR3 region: CASKAGPYEQYF.

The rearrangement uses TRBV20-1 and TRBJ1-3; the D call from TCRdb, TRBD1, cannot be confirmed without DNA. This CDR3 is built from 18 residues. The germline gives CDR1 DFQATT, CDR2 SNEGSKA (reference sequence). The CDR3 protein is CSARGTCLDVSSGNTIYF.

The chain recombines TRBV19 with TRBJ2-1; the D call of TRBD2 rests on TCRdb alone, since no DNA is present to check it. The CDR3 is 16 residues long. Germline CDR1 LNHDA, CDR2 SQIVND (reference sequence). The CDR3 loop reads CASSIEEESSYNEQFF.

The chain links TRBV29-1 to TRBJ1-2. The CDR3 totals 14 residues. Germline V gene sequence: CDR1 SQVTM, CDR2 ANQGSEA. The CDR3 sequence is CSVDGGATNYGYTF.

This CDR3 reads CASTTSWLPERYF. This rearrangement joins TRBV28 to TRBJ2-7. The CDR3 is made up of 13 amino acids. Germline assignment: CDR1 MDHEN and CDR2 SYDVKM.

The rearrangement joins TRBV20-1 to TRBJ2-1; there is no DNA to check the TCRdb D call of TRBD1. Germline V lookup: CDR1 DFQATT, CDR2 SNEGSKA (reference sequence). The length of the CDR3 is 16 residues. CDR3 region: CSARAIASRGFNEQFF.

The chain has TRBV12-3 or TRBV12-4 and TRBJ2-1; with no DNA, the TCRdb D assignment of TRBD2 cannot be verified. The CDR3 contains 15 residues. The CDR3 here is CASSLSGRLNNEQFF.

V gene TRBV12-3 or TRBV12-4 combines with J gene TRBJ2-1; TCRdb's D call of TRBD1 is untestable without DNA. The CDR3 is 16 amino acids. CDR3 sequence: CASSLAGAAGYNEQFF.

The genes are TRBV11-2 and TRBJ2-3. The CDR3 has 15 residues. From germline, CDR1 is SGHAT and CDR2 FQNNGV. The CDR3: CASSTLGWMTDTQYF.

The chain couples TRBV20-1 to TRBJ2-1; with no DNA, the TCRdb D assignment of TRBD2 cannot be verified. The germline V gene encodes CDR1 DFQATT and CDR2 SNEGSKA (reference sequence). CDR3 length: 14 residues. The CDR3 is CSARGGGAGNEQFF.